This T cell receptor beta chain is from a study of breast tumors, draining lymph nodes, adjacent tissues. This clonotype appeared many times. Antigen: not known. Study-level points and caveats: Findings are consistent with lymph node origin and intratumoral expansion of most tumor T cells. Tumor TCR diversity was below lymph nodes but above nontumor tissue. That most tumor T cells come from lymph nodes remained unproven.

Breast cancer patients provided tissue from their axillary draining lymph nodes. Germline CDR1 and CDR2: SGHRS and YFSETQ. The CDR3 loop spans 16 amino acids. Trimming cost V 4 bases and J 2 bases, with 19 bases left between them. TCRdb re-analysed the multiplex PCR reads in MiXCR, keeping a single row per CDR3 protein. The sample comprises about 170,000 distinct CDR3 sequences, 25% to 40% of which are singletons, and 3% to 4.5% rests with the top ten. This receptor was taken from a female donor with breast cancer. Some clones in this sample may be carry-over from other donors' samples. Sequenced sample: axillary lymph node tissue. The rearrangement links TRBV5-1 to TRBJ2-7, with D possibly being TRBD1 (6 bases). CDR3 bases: TGCGCCAGCAGCCGGGGATCGACAGGTTTTACCTACGAGCAGTACTTC. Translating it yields CASSRGSTGFTYEQYF.